One and the same sample provided the 21 T cell receptor beta chains below, sequenced in a study of beta chain features in type 1 diabetes. Study-wide findings and caveats: In all four CD4+ subsets, TCRB CDR3 length was significantly, moderately reduced in type 1 diabetes.

These TCRs' antigens remain unknown. Of the isolated RNA, all was reverse transcribed, and so the sequenced material was expressed TCRB transcripts. Repertoires were generated with immunoSEQ multiplex PCR, while TCRdb's copy carries only in-frame clones and drops some. This table has a few hundred thousand clones, under 20% appearing once. Sequenced: naive CD4+ T cells from blood. The receptors were sampled from a man in his thirties or forties with type 1 diabetes.

The chain joins TRBV19 to TRBJ2-4; possibly TRBD1 for D (6 bases). Germline-derived CDR1 and CDR2 are LNHDA and SQIVND (reference sequence). The CDR3 has 15 amino acids. The V gene lost 5 bases and the J gene lost 0 bases, with 11 bases spanning the gap. The CDR3 sequence: CASSGVGGAKNIQYF. In DNA form, the CDR3 reads TGTGCCAGTAGTGGCGTAGGGGGAGCCAAAAACATTCAGTACTTC.

The chain couples TRBV10-3 to TRBJ2-7, with 10 bases aligning to TRBD1. V was pared by 7 bases and J by 6 bases, with 3 bases of the junction left unmatched. The CDR3 extends over 12 amino acids. Looked up from germline, CDR1 is ENHRY and CDR2 is SYGVKD. The CDR3 protein is CAIIGTGAEQYF. In DNA form, the CDR3 reads TGTGCCATCATCGGGACAGGGGCCGAGCAGTACTTC.

This clone was recorded a few times. The chain combines TRBV25-1 with TRBJ2-4, with TRBD1 as a possible D gene (7 bases). The germline CDR1 and CDR2 sequences are MGHDK and SYGVNS. The CDR3 contains 14 residues. V was pared by 3 bases and J by 7 bases, with 13 bases between. CDR3 sequence (DNA): TGTGCCAGCAGTGAGGCGGGACAGTACAACATTCAGTACTTC. Translated: CASSEAGQYNIQYF.

This clone has more than one count but fewer than ten. The V gene is TRBV29-1, the J gene TRBJ2-1; TRBD2 agrees at 10 bases. V dropped 7 bases and J dropped 4; count of bases not matched to a gene: 7. The germline CDR1 and CDR2 sequences are SQVTM and ANQGSEA. The CDR3 consists of 14 residues. CDR3 in DNA: TGCAGCGCCGAAGGACTAGCGGCATACAATGAGCAGTTCTTC. This sequence encodes CSAEGLAAYNEQFF.

The chain uses TRBV18 and TRBJ2-7; no definite D call. Germline V lookup: CDR1 KGHSH, CDR2 LQKENI. The CDR3 consists of 13 residues. The V end was cut by 3 bases, the J end by 3 bases, with 9 bases between. The CDR3 sequence: CASSPLSDYEQYF. The CDR3 DNA sequence: TGTGCCAGCTCACCTCTTTCAGACTACGAGCAGTACTTC.

The J gene is TRBJ2-6, the V gene TRBV13, with D possibly called TRBD1 or TRBD2 (5 bases each). Germline CDR1 is PRHDT and CDR2 is FYEKMQ (reference sequence). Trimming pared 5 bases from V and 4 bases from J, leaving 18 bases between. This CDR3 contains 17 residues. The CDR3 region has the DNA TGTGCCAGCAGCCCTCCCCTCAGAGGGACCGGGGCCAACGTCCTGACTTTC. Amino acid sequence: CASSPPLRGTGANVLTF.

This clone was observed a few times. The genes are TRBV30 and TRBJ1-1; no definite D call. V gave up 4 bases and J gave up 0 bases, with 3 bases separating them. The germline CDR1 and CDR2 sequences are GTSNPN and SVGIG (reference sequence). This CDR3 has 11 amino acids. Here the CDR3 DNA reads TGTGCCTGGACCGTGAACACTGAAGCTTTCTTT. Translating gives CAWTVNTEAFF.

This clone turned up a few times. As DNA, the CDR3 is TGTGCCTGGAGCCTGACAGTCTTCCAGGGCACTGAAGCTTTCTTT. This codes for CAWSLTVFQGTEAFF. The rearrangement uses TRBV30 and TRBJ1-1; D might be TRBD1 (5 bases). V was pared by 3 bases and J by 4 bases, with 18 bases between. CDR1 and CDR2 from the germline V gene are GTSNPN and SVGIG (reference sequence). The CDR3 sequence is 15 residues long.

This clone was recorded a few times. V usage is TRBV28 and J usage is TRBJ2-3, with D maybe TRBD1 (7 bases). V was pared by 6 bases and J by 2 bases, with 12 bases between. CDR3 length equals 14 residues. Germline V lookup: CDR1 MDHEN, CDR2 SYDVKM. The CDR3 sequence is CASSRGDITDTQYF. CDR3 bases: TGTGCCAGCAGCAGGGGGGACATCACAGATACGCAGTATTTT. The variable domain in full, with the rest retrieved from reference TRBV28 and TRBJ2-3, is DVKVTQSSRYLVKRTGEKVFLECVQDMDHENMFWYRQDPGLGLRLIYFSYDVKMKEKGDIPEGYSVSREKKERFSLILESASTNQTSMYLCASSRGDITDTQYFGPGTRLTVL.

This chain links TRBV7-9 with TRBJ1-2; D not resolved. This CDR3 contains 14 residues. Trimming took off 4 bases at V and 5 bases at J, with 14 bases between the two ends. Germline V gene sequence: CDR1 SEHNR, CDR2 FQNEAQ (reference sequence). Written as DNA, the CDR3 is TGTGCCAGCAGCTCGGAGACGTACGGATATGGCTACACCTTC. Amino acids: CASSSETYGYGYTF.

This clone was recorded a few times. The V call is TRBV29-1, the J call TRBJ1-2; TRBD1 might be the D (6 bases). In germline, CDR1 is SQVTM, CDR2 ANQGSEA. The CDR3 covers 13 residues. V lost 6 bases and J lost 4, with 15 bases in between. The CDR3 DNA is TGCAGCGTGGGGGGCCTTCTCTCCTATGGCTACACCTTC. Protein product: CSVGGLLSYGYTF. Together with reference TRBV29-1 and TRBJ1-2, the CDR3 gives the full variable domain: SAVISQKPSRDICQRGTSLTIQCQVDSQVTMMFWYRQQPGQSLTLIATANQGSEATYESGFVIDKFPISRPNLTFSTLTVSNMSPEDSSIYLCSVGGLLSYGYTFGSGTRLTVV.

This clone was seen more than once but under ten times. The chain is built from TRBV30 and TRBJ1-2, with D perhaps TRBD1 (5 bases). The germline V and J ends were trimmed by 0 bases and 5 bases, with 10 bases remaining between them. The germline gives CDR1 GTSNPN, CDR2 SVGIG (reference sequence). This CDR3 is built from 13 residues. CDR3 nucleotide sequence: TGTGCCTGGAGTGTGGGCAGGGAGTATGGCTACACCTTC. Translation: CAWSVGREYGYTF. The whole variable domain, filled in from reference TRBV30 and TRBJ1-2, reads SQTIHQWPATLVQPVGSPLSLECTVEGTSNPNLYWYRQAAGRGLQLLFYSVGIGQISSEVPQNLSASRPQDRQFILSSKKLLLSDSGFYLCAWSVGREYGYTFGSGTRLTVV.

The chain uses TRBV18 and TRBJ2-2; D is tentatively TRBD1 or TRBD2 (5 bases each). The germline gives CDR1 KGHSH, CDR2 LQKENI. Trimming cost V 3 bases and J 2 bases, with 16 bases left between them. The length of the CDR3 is 17 residues. CDR3 coding DNA: TGTGCCAGCTCACCCCCAGGGACGGGGCTCAACACCGGGGAGCTGTTTTTT. This encodes CASSPPGTGLNTGELFF. Based on the CDR3 plus reference TRBV18 and TRBJ2-2, the full variable domain is NAGVMQNPRHLVRRRGQEARLRCSPMKGHSHVYWYRQLPEEGLKFMVYLQKENIIDESGMPKERFSAEFPKEGPSILRIQQVVRGDSAAYFCASSPPGTGLNTGELFFGEGSRLTVL.

Only a few counts were recorded for this clone. This chain joins TRBV5-5 and TRBJ2-6, with D unclear. Germline V gene sequence: CDR1 SGHKS, CDR2 YYEKEE (reference sequence). V lost 2 bases and J lost 1, with 4 bases in between. This CDR3 is built from 14 residues. CDR3: CASSLQSGANVLTF. DNA for the CDR3: TGTGCCAGCAGCTTACAGTCTGGGGCCAACGTCCTGACTTTC. Filled out from reference TRBV5-5 and TRBJ2-6, the complete variable domain reads DAGVTQSPTHLIKTRGQQVTLRCSPISGHKSVSWYQQVLGQGPQFIFQYYEKEERGRGNFPDRFSARQFPNYSSELNVNALLLGDSALYLCASSLQSGANVLTFGAGSRLTVL.

This clone was recorded a few times. The chain combines TRBV4-3 with TRBJ2-3; TRBD2 might be the D (6 bases). Trimming took 0 bases from V and 0 from J, leaving 16 bases between them. CDR3 length: 18 amino acids. From germline, CDR1 is LGHNA and CDR2 YSLEER. The CDR3 loop reads CASSQDKDRRGSTDTQYF. As DNA, the CDR3 is TGCGCCAGCAGCCAAGATAAAGATCGGCGGGGCAGCACAGATACGCAGTATTTT.

This sequence joins TRBV5-1 and TRBJ2-4, with a weak D call TRBD2 (6 bases). Germline values: CDR1 SGHRS, CDR2 YFSETQ. With 0 bases removed from V and 2 bases from J, the gap between germline ends came to 12 bases. The CDR3 is made up of 16 amino acids. This chain's CDR3 is CASSLDGSRTKNIQYF. CDR3 nucleotide sequence: TGCGCCAGCAGCTTGGACGGGAGTAGAACCAAAAACATTCAGTACTTC.

The sample holds a few counts of this clone. V is TRBV7-9 and J is TRBJ2-7; D possibly corresponds to TRBD1 (6 bases). The V end was cut by 5 bases, the J end by 4 bases, with 12 bases between. The CDR3 is 13 amino acids. CDR1 SEHNR and CDR2 FQNEAQ come from the germline V gene (reference sequence). CDR3 nucleotide sequence: TGTGCCAGCAGCACCTGGGGACAATACGAGCAGTACTTC. Amino acid sequence: CASSTWGQYEQYF.

This chain joins TRBV9 and TRBJ2-3; D gene uncertain. The CDR3 has 13 residues. Per the germline V gene, CDR1 is SGDLS and CDR2 is YYNGEE. V lost 0 bases, J lost 4 bases, and 6 bases lay in between. The CDR3 here is CASSVEGPDTQYF. The CDR3 DNA is TGTGCCAGCAGCGTAGAGGGCCCAGATACGCAGTATTTT.

This chain connects TRBV2 to TRBJ2-7; TRBD2 aligns across 8 bases. This CDR3 has 13 amino acids. Germline loops: CDR1 SNHLY, CDR2 FYNNEI. The junction had 5 bases not matched to a gene; V was cut back by 7 bases and J by 3 bases. This CDR3 is CASTAGANYEQYF. In nucleotides, the CDR3 is TGTGCCAGCACAGCGGGAGCCAACTACGAGCAGTACTTC.

This clone was seen more than once but under ten times. This chain connects TRBV29-1 to TRBJ2-7; TRBD1 might be the D (6 bases). The CDR3 consists of 13 residues. V shed 7 bases and J shed 5 bases, with 18 bases lying between them. The V gene's germline CDR1 is SQVTM and CDR2 ANQGSEA. Here the CDR3 reads CSGGQQRVDEQYF. CDR3 DNA sequence: TGCAGCGGGGGACAACAAAGGGTAGACGAGCAGTACTTC.

J is TRBJ2-1 and V is TRBV29-1; D perhaps matches TRBD2 (7 bases). Trimming removed 4 bases from V and 4 bases from J, with 20 bases in between. Germline V CDR1 and CDR2: SQVTM, ANQGSEA. The CDR3 extends over 16 amino acids. CDR3 bases: TGCAGCGTTGGGAGGGCGGGGGCTGCAGCTTACAATGAGCAGTTCTTC. Its protein is CSVGRAGAAAYNEQFF.